This T cell receptor beta chain was sequenced during a study of blood T cell repertoires in COVID-19. The germline V gene has CDR1 SGHNT and CDR2 YYREEE (reference sequence). The ends were cut back, 1 base at V and 8 bases at J, with 13 bases in the middle. CDR3 length: 14 amino acids. Seattle patients were enrolled while actively infected and followed longitudinally. Repertoires were generated with immunoSEQ multiplex PCR, while TCRdb's copy carries only in-frame clones and drops some. This table holds about 110,000 clones, approximately 80% found once. The sequenced sample consisted of peripheral blood. V gene TRBV5-4 combines with J gene TRBJ2-1; D uncertain. The sequence was obtained from a man older than 75 with COVID-19, enrolled during active disease. CDR3 region: CASSLFIQLDEQFF. The CDR3 coding sequence is TGTGCCAGCAGCTTGTTTATACAGCTGGATGAGCAGTTCTTC.